This TCR beta chain was captured in a study of T-cell memory formation after mild COVID-19. Study-wide results and limits: Memory from before infection featured some responding clones, which suggests cross-reactive memory joined.

In the case of this clonotype: Antigen specificity is unknown.

TCRdb passed the 5' RACE reads through MiXCR, listing each CDR3 protein once. Of about 440,000 distinct CDR3 sequences in the sample, 15% to 25% are singletons; the top ten hold around 8.4%. This CDR3 spans 15 amino acids. Germline V gene data show CDR1 as SGHDN and CDR2 as FVKESK. Trimming shortened V by 1 base and J by 7 bases, and 14 bases separated the two germline ends. Specimen: PBMCs or a T cell subset sorted from them (not recorded which). The chain joins TRBV14 to TRBJ2-1, with D possibly being TRBD1 (6 bases). This receptor was taken from an adult woman who had mild COVID-19 (a few samples of this study predate the infection). Cell type and time point are not known. The CDR3: CASSQAPQGRNEQFF. The CDR3 DNA is TGTGCCAGCAGCCAAGCCCCCCAGGGGAGAAATGAGCAGTTCTTC.